The 5 T cell receptor beta chains in this list originate from one sample, sequenced in a study of blood T cell repertoires in COVID-19. Here immunoSEQ multiplex PCR was the method, and the copy in TCRdb shows in-frame clones only, minus some. The table records under 55,000 clones, around 79% of them present only once. Sequencing was done on a sample of peripheral blood. These receptors were obtained from a man between 70 and 80 years old with acute or convalescent COVID-19.

This clone was seen a few times. The V call is TRBV3-1 (or the pseudogene TRBV3-2), the J call TRBJ1-2, with no clear D. This CDR3 region has 15 residues. Germline values: CDR1 LGHDT, CDR2 YNNKEL (reference sequence). Trimming left V 0 bases short and J 6 bases short, with 14 bases between. The DNA of the CDR3 is TGTGCCAGCAGCCAAGAGGTGGGCAGCCGGCATGGCTACACCTTC. It specifies CASSQEVGSRHGYTF.

The gene calls are TRBV30 and TRBJ1-2; D unresolved. Between the trimmed V and J ends, which lost 0 bases and 1 base, there was a span of 9 bases. The CDR3 runs 14 residues. Germline assignment: CDR1 GTSNPN and CDR2 SVGIG (reference sequence). The CDR3 reads CAWSVGGDNYGYTF. CDR3 coding DNA: TGTGCCTGGAGTGTAGGCGGGGATAACTATGGCTACACCTTC.

This chain joins TRBV5-4 and TRBJ1-1; 10 bases line up with TRBD1. The CDR3 totals 17 residues. Per the germline V gene, CDR1 is SGHNT and CDR2 is YYREEE (reference sequence). The trim removed 4 bases at V and 1 base at J, leaving 10 bases unmatched. The CDR3 loop reads CASSPRGGQGRNTEAFF. In DNA, the CDR3 is TGTGCCAGCAGCCCAAGGGGGGGACAGGGGAGGAACACTGAAGCTTTCTTT.

V gene TRBV29-1 combines with J gene TRBJ1-4; 10 bases match TRBD1. The V gene's germline CDR1 is SQVTM and CDR2 ANQGSEA. V lost 6 bases and J lost 0; bases outside the gene matches: 4. This CDR3 is 15 amino acids long. The CDR3 spells CSVGQGFATNEKLFF. For the CDR3, the DNA is TGCAGCGTGGGACAGGGGTTCGCAACTAATGAAAAACTGTTTTTT.

V and J are TRBV5-1 and TRBJ2-6; D is ambiguous. The CDR3 totals 16 residues. The V gene's germline CDR1 is SGHRS and CDR2 YFSETQ. Between the trimmed V and J ends, which lost 1 base and 0 bases, there was a span of 8 bases. This CDR3 reads CASSLFSSSGANVLTF. CDR3 DNA sequence: TGCGCCAGCAGCTTGTTTTCCTCCTCTGGGGCCAACGTCCTGACTTTC.